This T cell receptor beta chain originates from a study of control samples from healthy donors and cancer patients. Germline CDR1 reads SGHDT; CDR2 reads YYEEEE. Deletions cut 1 base from V and 6 bases from J, with 7 bases between. The CDR3 consists of 12 residues. The table came from immunoSEQ multiplex PCR; TCRdb's copy has only in-frame clones and leaves some out. The table lists roughly 88,000 clones, over 85% of them singletons. The genes are TRBV5-6 and TRBJ1-2; D unresolved. The receptor comes from a man younger than 35 in good health. The sequencing sample was made of blood. The CDR3 sequence: CASSLQSDGYTF. The CDR3 DNA follows: TGTGCCAGCAGCTTGCAGAGCGATGGCTACACCTTC.